The clone carrying this TCR beta chain was detected only a few times. This entry is derived from a study of early T cells in non-severe SARS-CoV-2 infection. Individual cDNA molecules carried attached unique molecular identifiers. MiXCR, run by TCRdb on the 5' RACE reads, gives a single entry per CDR3 protein. The table has approximately 70,000 distinct CDR3 sequences, about 11% seen once. Sequencing was done on a sample of whole blood. The sequence derives from an adult who was a healthcare worker with PCR-confirmed SARS-CoV-2 infection or an uninfected control (not recorded which).

CDR3 sequence: CASSELDTQYF. CDR3 DNA: TGTGCCAGCAGTGAATTGGATACGCAGTATTTT. V and J are TRBV6-1 and TRBJ2-3, with D unclear. V was shortened by 2 bases and J by 6 bases, with 3 bases between the two germline ends. The CDR3 consists of 11 residues. Germline lookup yields CDR1 MNHNS and CDR2 SASEGT.